One and the same sample provided the 2 T cell receptor beta chains below, sequenced in a study of blood T cell repertoires in COVID-19. Produced via immunoSEQ multiplex PCR; TCRdb's table is partial and in-frame only. The sample holds 70,000 to 90,000 clones, approximately 86% seen once. Sequences were obtained from peripheral blood. These receptors were obtained from a man older than 75 with COVID-19, enrolled during active disease.

The chain combines TRBV9 with TRBJ2-1, with 9 positions matching TRBD2. After removal of 0 bases from V and 7 bases from J, the junction contained 5 bases not matched to a gene. The CDR3 has 15 residues. Germline V gene lookup returns CDR1 SGDLS and CDR2 YYNGEE. This CDR3 reads CASSVVAGGRNEQFF. The CDR3 region has the DNA TGTGCCAGCAGCGTAGTGGCGGGGGGGAGGAATGAGCAGTTCTTC.

The genes are TRBV10-3 and TRBJ1-3, with unresolved D. V lost 0 bases and J lost 3, with 12 bases in between. The V gene's germline CDR1 is ENHRY and CDR2 SYGVKD. This CDR3 is 16 amino acids long. The CDR3 here is CAISESTRELGNTIYF. CDR3 in DNA: TGTGCCATCAGTGAGTCGACTAGGGAACTTGGAAACACCATATATTTT.